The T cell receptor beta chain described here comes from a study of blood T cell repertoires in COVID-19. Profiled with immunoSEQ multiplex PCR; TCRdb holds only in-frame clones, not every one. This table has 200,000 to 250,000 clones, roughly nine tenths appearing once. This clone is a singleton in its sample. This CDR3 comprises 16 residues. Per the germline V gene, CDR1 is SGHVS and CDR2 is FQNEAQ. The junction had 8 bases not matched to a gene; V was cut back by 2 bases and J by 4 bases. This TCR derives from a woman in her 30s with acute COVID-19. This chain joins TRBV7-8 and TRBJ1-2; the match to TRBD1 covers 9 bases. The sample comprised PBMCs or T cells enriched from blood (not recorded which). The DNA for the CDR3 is TGTGCCAGCAGCTTACGGGGACAGGGAAAATTCTATGGCTACACCTTC. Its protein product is CASSLRGQGKFYGYTF.